This T cell receptor (beta chain) derives from a study of blood T cell repertoires in COVID-19. The wider study: The United States, Italy and Spain supplied acute and convalescent COVID-19 samples. The cDNA or gDNA used as material had been derived from T cells, B-cell-depleted T cells, or PBMCs.

Per the authors' pipeline: Amplification of reference gene primers was used by the study to estimate nucleated cell counts. The table came from immunoSEQ multiplex PCR; TCRdb's copy has only in-frame clones and leaves some out. That table supplies the V and J calls and clone size; D and trimming were determined from the DNA. The profile shows under 200,000 clones, 90% of them singletons. The germline V gene has CDR1 SEHNR and CDR2 FQNEAQ (reference sequence). The junction had 11 bases not matched to a gene; V was cut back by 5 bases and J by 1 base. The CDR3 contains 17 residues. The specimen sequenced was peripheral blood. The chain carries TRBV7-9 and TRBJ1-5, with 7 bases aligning to TRBD1. The origin of this receptor is a man aged 45-60 years with acute or convalescent COVID-19. The DNA of the CDR3 is TGTGCCAGCAGCGCAGGGGGTACGGGCCTAAGCAATCAGCCCCAGCATTTT. It specifies CASSAGGTGLSNQPQHF.